Following are 2 T cell receptor beta chains from one sample sequenced in a study of blood T cell repertoires in COVID-19. Some clones are missing from TCRdb's copy, which holds only in-frame ones; the method was immunoSEQ multiplex PCR. This repertoire shows over 250,000 clones, 80% to 90% found once; its top ten account for approximately 10%. The sequenced sample was peripheral blood. The source is a woman between 65 and 79 years old with acute or convalescent COVID-19.

The J gene is TRBJ1-3, the V gene TRBV2, with TRBD1 as a possible D gene (6 bases). Trimming pared 11 bases from V and 3 bases from J, leaving 17 bases between. The germline gives CDR1 SNHLY, CDR2 FYNNEI. This CDR3 region has 14 residues. The CDR3 region is CASGRGFGGNTIYF. The CDR3 nucleotides are TGTGCCTCCGGTAGGGGGTTTGGTGGAAACACCATATATTTT.

The V and J genes are TRBV9 and TRBJ1-1, with D maybe TRBD1 (5 bases). Looked up from germline, CDR1 is SGDLS and CDR2 is YYNGEE. Trimming stripped 0 bases from V and 6 bases from J, with 15 bases between. This CDR3 is 15 amino acids long. The CDR3 protein is CASSVVDGGMAEAFF. The DNA for the CDR3 is TGTGCCAGCAGCGTAGTAGACGGGGGTATGGCTGAAGCTTTCTTT. The whole variable domain, filled in from reference TRBV9 and TRBJ1-1, reads DSGVTQTPKHLITATGQRVTLRCSPRSGDLSVYWYQQSLDQGLQFLIQYYNGEERAKGNILERFSAQQFPDLHSELNLSSLELGDSALYFCASSVVDGGMAEAFFGQGTRLTVV.